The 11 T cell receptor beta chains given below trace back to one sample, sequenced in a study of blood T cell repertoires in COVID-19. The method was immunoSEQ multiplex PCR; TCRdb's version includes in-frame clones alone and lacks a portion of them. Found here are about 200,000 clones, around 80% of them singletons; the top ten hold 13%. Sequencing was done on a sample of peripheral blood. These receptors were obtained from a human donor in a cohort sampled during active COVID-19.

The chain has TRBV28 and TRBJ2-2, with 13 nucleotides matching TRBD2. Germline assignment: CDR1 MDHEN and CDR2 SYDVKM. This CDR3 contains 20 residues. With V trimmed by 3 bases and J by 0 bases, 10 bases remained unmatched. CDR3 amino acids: CASSLFPWTSGSANTGELFF. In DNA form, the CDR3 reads TGTGCCAGCAGTTTGTTTCCATGGACTAGCGGGAGCGCGAACACCGGGGAGCTGTTTTTT.

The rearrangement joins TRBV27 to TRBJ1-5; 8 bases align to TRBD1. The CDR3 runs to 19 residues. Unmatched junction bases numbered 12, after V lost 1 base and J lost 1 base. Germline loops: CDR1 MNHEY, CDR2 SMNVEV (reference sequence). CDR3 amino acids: CASSLWGTGRFGSNQPQHF. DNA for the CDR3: TGTGCCAGCAGTTTATGGGGGACAGGCCGTTTTGGGAGCAATCAGCCCCAGCATTTT.

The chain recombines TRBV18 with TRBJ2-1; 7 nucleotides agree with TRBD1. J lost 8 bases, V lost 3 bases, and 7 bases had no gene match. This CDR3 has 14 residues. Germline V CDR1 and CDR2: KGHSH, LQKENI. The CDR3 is CASSPRTGKDEQFF. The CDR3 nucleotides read TGTGCCAGCTCACCCAGGACAGGTAAAGATGAGCAGTTCTTC.

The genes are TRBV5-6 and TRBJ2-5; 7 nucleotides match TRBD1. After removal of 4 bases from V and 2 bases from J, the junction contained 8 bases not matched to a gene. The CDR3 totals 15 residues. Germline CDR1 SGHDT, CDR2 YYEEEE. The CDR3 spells CASSTPGQKQETQYF. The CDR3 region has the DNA TGTGCCAGCAGCACCCCGGGACAGAAACAAGAGACCCAGTACTTC. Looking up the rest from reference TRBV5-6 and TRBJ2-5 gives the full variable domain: DAGVTQSPTHLIKTRGQQVTLRCSPKSGHDTVSWYQQALGQGPQFIFQYYEEEERQRGNFPDRFSGHQFPNYSSELNVNALLLGDSALYLCASSTPGQKQETQYFGPGTRLLVL.

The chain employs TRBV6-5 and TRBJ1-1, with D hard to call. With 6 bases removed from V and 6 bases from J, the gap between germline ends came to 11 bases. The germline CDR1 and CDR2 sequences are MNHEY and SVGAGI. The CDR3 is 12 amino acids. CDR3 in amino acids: CASSLQRAEAFF. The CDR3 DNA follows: TGTGCCAGCAGCCTTCAGCGCGCTGAAGCTTTCTTT.

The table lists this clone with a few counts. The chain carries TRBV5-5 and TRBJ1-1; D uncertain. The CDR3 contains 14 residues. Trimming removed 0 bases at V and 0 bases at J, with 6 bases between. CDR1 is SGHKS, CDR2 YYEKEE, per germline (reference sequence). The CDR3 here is CASSLGSVNTEAFF. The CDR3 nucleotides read TGTGCCAGCAGCTTGGGGTCGGTGAACACTGAAGCTTTCTTT.

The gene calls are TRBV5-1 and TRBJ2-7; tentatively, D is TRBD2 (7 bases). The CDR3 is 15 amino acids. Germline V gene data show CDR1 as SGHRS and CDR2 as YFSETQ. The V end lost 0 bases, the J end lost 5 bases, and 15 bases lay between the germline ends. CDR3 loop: CASSLAGGLEDEQYF. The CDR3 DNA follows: TGCGCCAGCAGCTTGGCGGGGGGCCTAGAGGACGAGCAGTACTTC.

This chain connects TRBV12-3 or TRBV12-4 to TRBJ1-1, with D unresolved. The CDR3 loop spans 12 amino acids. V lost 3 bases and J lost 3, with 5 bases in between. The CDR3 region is CASSFAHTEAFF. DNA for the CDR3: TGTGCCAGCAGTTTTGCGCACACTGAAGCTTTCTTT.

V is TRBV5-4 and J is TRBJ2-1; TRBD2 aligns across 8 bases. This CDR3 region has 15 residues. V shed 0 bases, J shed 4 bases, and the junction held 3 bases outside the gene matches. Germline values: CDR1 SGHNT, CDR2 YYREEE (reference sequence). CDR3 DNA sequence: TGTGCCAGCAGCTTGGGGTTAGCGGGATACAATGAGCAGTTCTTC. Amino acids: CASSLGLAGYNEQFF. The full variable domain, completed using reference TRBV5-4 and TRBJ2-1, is ETGVTQSPTHLIKTRGQQVTLRCSSQSGHNTVSWYQQALGQGPQFIFQYYREEENGRGNFPPRFSGLQFPNYSSELNVNALELDDSALYLCASSLGLAGYNEQFFGPGTRLTVL.

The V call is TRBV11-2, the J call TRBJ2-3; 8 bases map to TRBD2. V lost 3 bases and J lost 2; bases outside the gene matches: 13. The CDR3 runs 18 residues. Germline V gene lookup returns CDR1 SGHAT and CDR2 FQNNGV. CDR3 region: CASSFSFLSGGVTDTQYF. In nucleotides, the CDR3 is TGTGCCAGCAGCTTCTCCTTCCTAAGCGGGGGTGTCACAGATACGCAGTATTTT.

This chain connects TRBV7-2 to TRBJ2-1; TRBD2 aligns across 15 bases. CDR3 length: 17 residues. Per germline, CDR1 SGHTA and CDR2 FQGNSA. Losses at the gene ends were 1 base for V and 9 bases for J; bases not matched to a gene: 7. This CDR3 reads CASSLGVGTSGRTEQFF. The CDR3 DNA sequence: TGTGCCAGCAGCTTAGGAGTAGGGACTAGCGGGAGGACTGAGCAGTTCTTC. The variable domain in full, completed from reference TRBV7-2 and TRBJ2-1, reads GAGVSQSPSNKVTEKGKDVELRCDPISGHTALYWYRQSLGQGLEFLIYFQGNSAPDKSGLPSDRFSAERTGGSVSTLTIQRTQQEDSAVYLCASSLGVGTSGRTEQFFGPGTRLTVL.